The 11 T cell receptor beta chains listed next were all sequenced from one sample in a study of blood T cell repertoires in COVID-19. The protocol was immunoSEQ multiplex PCR, while the TCRdb copy is restricted to in-frame clones and leaves out a portion. The sample carries approximately 140,000 clones, approximately 83% recorded once. Sequences were obtained from peripheral blood. These receptors were collected from a woman in her fifties or sixties with COVID-19, enrolled during active disease.

The rearrangement links TRBV6-2 or TRBV6-3 to TRBJ2-7; unclear D gene. This CDR3 spans 11 amino acids. The V end was cut by 5 bases, the J end by 3 bases, with 5 bases between. Germline loops: CDR1 MNHEY, CDR2 SVGEGT. The CDR3 loop is CASSTVYEQYF. CDR3 nucleotides: TGTGCCAGCAGTACGGTCTACGAGCAGTACTTC.

Details on this clone: Other DNA sequences in this specimen translate into the identical CDR3. The CDR3, as DNA: TGTGCCAGCAGTTTAGGGCAGGGCCGTTCCTACGAGCAGTACTTC. Its protein product is CASSLGQGRSYEQYF. This sequence joins TRBV27 and TRBJ2-7, with a tentative D call TRBD1 (5 bases). V lost 2 bases and J 1 base, leaving 12 bases between the germline ends. This CDR3 has 15 amino acids. CDR1 and CDR2 (germline): MNHEY, SMNVEV (reference sequence).

The rearrangement uses TRBV7-6 and TRBJ2-2, with 7 bases aligning to TRBD1. CDR1 and CDR2 from the germline V gene are SGHVS and FNYEAQ. There are 15 residues in the CDR3. Losses at the gene ends were 2 bases for V and 3 bases for J; bases not matched to a gene: 3. The CDR3 is CASSLRGPYTGELFF. The CDR3 DNA follows: TGTGCCAGCAGCTTAAGGGGGCCCTACACCGGGGAGCTGTTTTTT.

This clone was counted between two and nine times. The rearrangement links TRBV10-3 to TRBJ2-2; D not resolved. The CDR3 covers 16 residues. CDR1 and CDR2 from the germline V gene are ENHRY and SYGVKD. V lost 6 bases to trimming and J lost 4 bases, with 18 bases between them. CDR3 amino acids: CAISRKSSSGTGELFF. The CDR3 DNA is TGTGCCATCAGCCGGAAATCAAGCTCGGGCACCGGGGAGCTGTTTTTT.

The chain uses TRBV15 and TRBJ2-6; TRBD2 might be the D (6 bases). CDR3 size: 21 residues. V dropped 0 bases and J dropped 2 bases, with 23 bases sitting between them. Germline CDR1 reads LNHNV; CDR2 reads YYDKDF (reference sequence). DNA of the CDR3: TGTGCCACCAGCAGAGATGGGTGGGCGGCGGGGCCTCCCCCTGGGGCCAACGTCCTGACTTTC. Amino acids: CATSRDGWAAGPPPGANVLTF.

CDR3 in DNA: TGCGCCAGCAGCCAAAGTGGGGGACTTTCCTACGAGCAGTACTTC. Translating gives CASSQSGGLSYEQYF. The chain recombines TRBV4-1 with TRBJ2-7, with D possibly being TRBD2 (6 bases). This CDR3 contains 15 residues. Germline V CDR1 and CDR2: MGHRA, YSYEKL. Trimming took off 2 bases at V and 1 base at J, with 12 bases between the two ends.

The rearrangement links TRBV10-3 to TRBJ1-2; D is unresolved. The germline V gene encodes CDR1 ENHRY and CDR2 SYGVKD. There are 15 residues in the CDR3. Trimming took off 0 bases at V and 4 bases at J, with 12 bases between the two ends. The CDR3 sequence: CAISESAAAFYGYTF. The CDR3 nucleotides are TGTGCCATCAGTGAGTCCGCGGCGGCATTCTATGGCTACACCTTC.

This rearrangement joins TRBV7-3 to TRBJ2-5; a weak D match, TRBD2 (8 bases). CDR1 is SGHTA, CDR2 FQGTGA, per germline. V was clipped by 4 bases and J by 3 bases, with 12 bases between them. The CDR3 has 14 residues. In DNA, the CDR3 is TGTGCCAGCAGCTCGGGAGGGGGCGAAGAGACCCAGTACTTC. It encodes CASSSGGGEETQYF.

This clone has just one count. The V gene is TRBV13, the J gene TRBJ2-7, with 9 positions matching TRBD1. The ends lost 5 bases at V and 6 bases at J; junction bases unmatched: 8. The germline V gene has CDR1 PRHDT and CDR2 FYEKMQ (reference sequence). The CDR3 is made up of 14 amino acids. CDR3 sequence reads: CASSPRTGEVEQYF. The CDR3 DNA is TGTGCCAGCAGCCCCCGGACAGGGGAGGTCGAGCAGTACTTC.

J is TRBJ1-6 and V is TRBV5-5, with 9 bases lining up with TRBD1. With 4 bases clipped from V and 9 bases from J, the junction kept 5 bases outside the gene matches. Germline CDR1 reads SGHKS; CDR2 reads YYEKEE (reference sequence). The CDR3 totals 14 residues. CDR3 amino acids: CASSATGGPSPLHF. CDR3 nucleotides: TGTGCCAGCAGCGCAACAGGGGGCCCTTCACCCCTCCACTTT.

This clone was found once. This chain links TRBV3-1 (or the pseudogene TRBV3-2) with TRBJ2-3; a weak D match, TRBD2 (7 bases). Germline V gives CDR1 LGHDT, CDR2 YNNKEL (reference sequence). The ends were cut back, 5 bases at V and 4 bases at J, with 22 bases in the middle. The CDR3 spans 17 residues. In DNA, the CDR3 is TGTGCCAGCAGCTCGTCGCATGGGGGGGGCCGCGCAGATACGCAGTATTTT. It specifies CASSSSHGGGRADTQYF.